The 25 T cell receptor beta chains below come from one sample, sequenced in a study of regulatory T cells in long-lasting Graves disease. As for time point: persistent/refractory GD, antithyroid drugs over 5 years with positive TRAb. The authors made the TCR library using RNA they extracted from PBMCs. Construction of the TCR beta libraries employed iRepertoire HTBI primers in conjunction with Arm-PCR of CDR3 regions. TCRdb reanalysed the multiplex PCR reads using MiXCR and keeps one entry per CDR3 protein. The table records more than 650,000 distinct CDR3 sequences, approximately 31% of them present only once. The source was peripheral blood mononuclear cells (PBMCs), collected when the disease was refractory, from a patient treated with antithyroid drugs. These TCRs come from a female donor with Graves disease.

This chain joins TRBV20-1 and TRBJ2-5; 7 bases fit TRBD1. CDR1 and CDR2 (germline): DFQATT, SNEGSKA (reference sequence). The CDR3 has 15 amino acids. J was trimmed by 5 bases and V by 6 bases; bases with no gene match: 15. This CDR3 reads CSAAPLPGQRETQYF. CDR3 in DNA: TGCAGTGCCGCGCCTCTTCCGGGACAGAGGGAGACCCAGTACTTC.

The chain carries TRBV19 and TRBJ1-1, with D possibly being TRBD1 (6 bases). CDR3 length equals 15 residues. V lost 5 bases and J 7 bases, leaving 20 bases between the germline ends. CDR1 is LNHDA and CDR2 is SQIVND in the germline V gene (reference sequence). CDR3 protein: CASSLPQPTRGEAFF. The CDR3 nucleotides read TGTGCCAGTAGTTTACCACAGCCCACCAGGGGTGAAGCTTTCTTT.

This chain links TRBV6-2 or TRBV6-3 with TRBJ2-2; TRBD1 agrees at 8 bases. The J segment lost 0 bases and the V segment lost 5 bases, leaving 5 bases of the junction unmatched. CDR3 length equals 16 residues. Per germline, CDR1 MNHEY and CDR2 SVGEGT. CDR3 amino acids: CASSRTGQANTGELFF. For the CDR3, the DNA is TGTGCCAGCAGTAGAACGGGACAGGCGAACACCGGGGAGCTGTTTTTT.

The chain employs TRBV13 and TRBJ1-1; D uncertain. Looked up from germline, CDR1 is PRHDT and CDR2 is FYEKMQ (reference sequence). Deletions cut 0 bases from V and 1 base from J, with 12 bases between. The CDR3 sequence is 16 residues long. The CDR3 loop reads CASSLGKFGKNTEAFF. The CDR3 DNA is TGTGCCAGCAGCTTAGGCAAGTTTGGGAAGAACACTGAAGCTTTCTTT.

The V gene is TRBV19, the J gene TRBJ2-7; a weak D match, TRBD2 (5 bases). In germline, CDR1 is LNHDA, CDR2 SQIVND (reference sequence). The CDR3 spans 13 residues. V lost 6 bases and J 1 base, leaving 10 bases between the germline ends. For the CDR3, the DNA is TGTGCCAGTAGGGCAGACTATTCCTACGAGCAGTACTTC. Translated, it gives CASRADYSYEQYF.

The chain links TRBV7-2 to TRBJ1-6, with D maybe TRBD1 (6 bases). The CDR3 length is 15 residues. The V gene lost 5 bases and the J gene lost 10 bases, with 18 bases spanning the gap. Germline V CDR1 and CDR2: SGHTA, FQGNSA. The CDR3 nucleotides are TGTGCCAGCAGCCGGGAAGGGGGAACGGGCTCACCCCTCCACTTT. Translated, it gives CASSREGGTGSPLHF.

CDR3 protein: CASSSLPGQGLEKLFF. In DNA, the CDR3 is TGTGCCAGTAGTAGCCTACCGGGACAGGGACTAGAAAAACTGTTTTTT. The chain recombines TRBV19 with TRBJ1-4; 9 bases fit TRBD1. This CDR3 spans 16 amino acids. The germline gives CDR1 LNHDA, CDR2 SQIVND (reference sequence). The ends lost 4 bases at V and 8 bases at J; junction bases unmatched: 11.

This clonotype has only a few counts. This chain joins TRBV20-1 and TRBJ1-2; D gene ambiguous. CDR3 length equals 10 residues. In germline, CDR1 is DFQATT, CDR2 SNEGSKA (reference sequence). Trimming shortened V by 8 bases and J by 4 bases, and 8 bases separated the two germline ends. The CDR3, as DNA: TGCAGTACCTTCGCCTATGGCTACACCTTC. It yields the protein CSTFAYGYTF.

This clonotype occurred a few times. This rearrangement joins TRBV28 to TRBJ1-5; D gene unclear. Germline CDR1 MDHEN, CDR2 SYDVKM. Trimming left V 3 bases short and J 11 bases short, with 8 bases between. CDR3 size: 11 residues. This chain's CDR3 is CASSFAGTQHF. The CDR3, as DNA: TGTGCCAGCAGTTTTGCGGGGACCCAGCATTTT.

This clonotype was observed a few times. The chain has TRBV7-2 and TRBJ1-1; tentative D call: TRBD1 (5 bases). Trimming cost V 6 bases and J 5 bases, with 19 bases left between them. CDR1 is SGHTA, CDR2 FQGNSA, per germline. The CDR3 loop spans 15 amino acids. The chain's CDR3 is CASSKNPGGGTEAFF. Here the CDR3 DNA reads TGTGCCAGCAGTAAAAACCCCGGCGGGGGTACTGAAGCTTTCTTT.

The sample holds many counts of this clonotype. This chain links TRBV28 with TRBJ1-6; possibly TRBD1 for D (5 bases). Germline CDR1 MDHEN, CDR2 SYDVKM. Trimming took 6 bases from V and 10 from J, leaving 16 bases between them. CDR3 length: 14 amino acids. The CDR3 DNA sequence: TGTGCCAGCAGCCCTTCCGCGGGGCGATCACCCCTCCACTTT. Protein: CASSPSAGRSPLHF. The full variable domain, completed using reference TRBV28 and TRBJ1-6, is DVKVTQSSRYLVKRTGEKVFLECVQDMDHENMFWYRQDPGLGLRLIYFSYDVKMKEKGDIPEGYSVSREKKERFSLILESASTNQTSMYLCASSPSAGRSPLHFGNGTRLTVT.

This clonotype was observed once. Mismatch with germline at one junction end may stem from a read error. The chain is built from TRBV28 and TRBJ1-4; TRBD1 agrees at 9 bases. The germline CDR1 and CDR2 sequences are MDHEN and SYDVKM. The CDR3 has 18 amino acids. This CDR3 reads CASSYLYGGQGLEEKPFF. The CDR3 bases are TGTGCCAGCAGTTATCTATATGGGGGACAGGGATTGGAGGAAAAACCGTTTTTT.

The rearrangement links TRBV19 to TRBJ2-2; 9 bases map to TRBD2. CDR1 and CDR2 from the germline V gene are LNHDA and SQIVND (reference sequence). The V gene end was trimmed by 11 bases and the J gene end by 6 bases; junction bases not matched to a gene: 7. The CDR3 is 13 amino acids. Here the CDR3 DNA reads TGTGCCGCGGGATTAGCGGGAGCCGGGGAGCTGTTTTTT. This translates into CAAGLAGAGELFF.

This clonotype was observed at least ten times. The chain joins TRBV28 to TRBJ2-5; 13 bases are shared with TRBD2. V shed 8 bases and J 5 bases; nucleotides not matched to a gene: 5. Germline V gene lookup returns CDR1 MDHEN and CDR2 SYDVKM. The CDR3 length is 14 residues. The CDR3 DNA is TGTGCCAGCTCAAGGACTAGCGGGAGTGAGACCCAGTACTTC. Its translation is CASSRTSGSETQYF.

This clonotype was observed at least ten times. The chain is built from TRBV6-1 and TRBJ1-2, with a tentative D call TRBD1 (6 bases). Deletions cut 7 bases from V and 3 bases from J, with 15 bases between. Per the germline V gene, CDR1 is MNHNS and CDR2 is SASEGT. This CDR3 contains 14 residues. The CDR3 DNA sequence: TGTGCCAGCACAAGGGGACACGGGTACTATGGCTACACCTTC. It is translated as CASTRGHGYYGYTF.

Worth noting for this clonotype: The CDR3 does not close with the conserved phenylalanine or tryptophan, likely indicating a read error. The chain's CDR3 is CASSLEGYDTEAFS. The CDR3 DNA reads as TGTGCCAGCAGCTTAGAAGGGTATGACACTGAAGCTTTCTCT. The chain recombines TRBV7-7 with TRBJ1-1; no definite D call. Trimming removed 1 base at V and 3 bases at J, with 9 bases between. The CDR3 runs 14 residues. CDR1 SSHAT and CDR2 FNYEAQ come from the germline V gene (reference sequence).

This clonotype was observed a few times. The V and J genes are TRBV6-1 and TRBJ2-1; the D is unclear. This CDR3 spans 11 amino acids. The germline V and J ends were trimmed by 7 bases and 4 bases, with 5 bases remaining between them. CDR1 is MNHNS, CDR2 SASEGT, per germline. CDR3 amino acids: CASIDYNEQFF. The CDR3 region has the DNA TGTGCCAGCATAGATTACAATGAGCAGTTCTTC.

This clonotype was counted a few times. The rearrangement joins TRBV6-5 to TRBJ1-1, with D hard to call. V was trimmed by 2 bases and J by 3 bases, leaving 7 bases between them. There are 13 residues in the CDR3. Germline CDR1 is MNHEY and CDR2 is SVGAGI. The CDR3 loop reads CASSYRLDTEAFF. The CDR3 coding sequence is TGTGCCAGCAGTTACCGGCTGGACACTGAAGCTTTCTTT.

About this clonotype itself: Here the CDR3 omits its conserved ending phenylalanine or tryptophan, so a read error is the likely source. CDR3 coding DNA: TGCAGCGTTGGGGTACAGGGCTACTATGGCTACACCCTC. Translated: CSVGVQGYYGYTL. The chain links TRBV29-1 to TRBJ1-2, with D maybe TRBD1 (6 bases). Between the trimmed V and J ends, which lost 4 bases and 3 bases, there was a span of 12 bases. The CDR3 spans 13 residues. The germline V gene encodes CDR1 SQVTM and CDR2 ANQGSEA.

This clonotype came up a few times. The rearrangement uses TRBV19 and TRBJ1-5, with D maybe TRBD1 (5 bases). The CDR3 has 15 amino acids. V gave up 5 bases and J gave up 2 bases, with 13 bases separating them. Germline CDR1 is LNHDA and CDR2 is SQIVND (reference sequence). The CDR3 DNA reads as TGTGCCAGTAGTCGCGGGGGTAGTGGCAATCAGCCCCAGCATTTT. Translated, it gives CASSRGGSGNQPQHF. Full variable domain (outside the CDR3, taken from reference TRBV19 and TRBJ1-5): DGGITQSPKYLFRKEGQNVTLSCEQNLNHDAMYWYRQDPGQGLRLIYYSQIVNDFQKGDIAEGYSVSREKKESFPLTVTSAQKNPTAFYLCASSRGGSGNQPQHFGDGTRLSIL.

This clonotype was observed many times. The rearrangement links TRBV28 to TRBJ1-2, with TRBD1 matching 9 bases. Germline CDR1 and CDR2: MDHEN and SYDVKM. With 2 bases clipped from V and 2 bases from J, the junction kept 9 bases outside the gene matches. The CDR3 is made up of 17 amino acids. DNA of the CDR3: TGTGCCAGCAGTTTAGGAGGGACAGGGCCCCGGAACTATGGCTACACCTTC. Protein sequence: CASSLGGTGPRNYGYTF.

CDR3 region: CASSGDGPGGNQPQHF. The CDR3 DNA reads TGTGCCAGCAGTGGGGACGGGCCCGGGGGCAATCAGCCCCAGCATTTT. The chain uses TRBV2 and TRBJ1-5; TRBD1 might be the D (5 bases). The germline V and J ends were trimmed by 4 bases and 2 bases, with 15 bases remaining between them. Germline V lookup: CDR1 SNHLY, CDR2 FYNNEI. The CDR3 extends over 16 amino acids.

This clonotype was counted between two and nine times. The chain joins TRBV2 to TRBJ1-6; perhaps TRBD1 as D (5 bases). The germline V gene encodes CDR1 SNHLY and CDR2 FYNNEI. CDR3 length: 14 residues. Between the trimmed V and J ends, which lost 8 bases and 9 bases, there was a span of 17 bases. CDR3 DNA sequence: TGTGCCAGCGTTATCGAGCTGGGGGGTTCACCCCTCCACTTT. Its translation is CASVIELGGSPLHF.

The chain recombines TRBV25-1 with TRBJ1-1; 10 bases line up with TRBD1. Germline V lookup: CDR1 MGHDK, CDR2 SYGVNS. The CDR3 is 14 amino acids. V gave up 6 bases and J gave up 3 bases; unmatched junction bases: 4. CDR3 residues: CASRRQGAYTEAFF. The CDR3 DNA reads as TGTGCCAGCAGACGACAGGGGGCGTACACTGAAGCTTTCTTT.

V and J are TRBV27 and TRBJ2-1, with TRBD2 matching 9 bases. The CDR3 runs 16 residues. CDR1 is MNHEY and CDR2 is SMNVEV in the germline V gene (reference sequence). Losses at the gene ends were 3 bases for V and 8 bases for J; bases not matched to a gene: 11. Here the CDR3 DNA reads TGTGCCAGCAGTTTCACTGCCGGACTAGCGCTGGATGAGCAGTTCTTC. Translation: CASSFTAGLALDEQFF.